Below, 24 T cell receptor beta chains from the same sample are listed, as sequenced in a study of blood T cells in healthy people across ages. Sample-barcoded 5' priming and a J-beta primer mix drove a second PCR of 7 to 11 cycles. TCRdb reprocessed the 5' RACE reads via MiXCR and lists one record per CDR3 protein. The table shows around 900,000 distinct CDR3 sequences, with roughly 50% occurring only once. Sequencing input: blood. The origin of the receptors is a woman aged 55-70 years in good health.

The chain combines TRBV25-1 with TRBJ2-1, with unresolved D. The V end lost 0 bases, the J end lost 13 bases, and 16 bases lay between the germline ends. This CDR3 is built from 14 residues. The germline V gene encodes CDR1 MGHDK and CDR2 SYGVNS. Written as DNA, the CDR3 is TGTGCCAGCAGTGAATATGTAGGGAAAGAGACCCAGTTCTTC. Translating it yields CASSEYVGKETQFF.

With regard to this clonotype: The germline gene is not matched at one end of the junction; a read error may be the cause. The chain links TRBV4-2 to TRBJ1-2; D not resolved. The CDR3 contains 15 residues. Germline CDR1 LGHNA, CDR2 YNFKEQ. For the CDR3, the DNA is TGTGCCAGCAGCCAAGATGGCGGGATAGGCTATGGCCACACCTTC. Its protein product is CASSQDGGIGYGHTF.

The chain links TRBV7-9 to TRBJ2-1; D is possibly TRBD1 (6 bases). V lost 4 bases and J lost 6, with 16 bases in between. Per germline, CDR1 SEHNR and CDR2 FQNEAQ (reference sequence). The CDR3 is made up of 15 amino acids. CDR3 amino acids: CASSWGLAEVNEQFF. DNA of the CDR3: TGTGCCAGCAGCTGGGGGCTAGCAGAAGTCAATGAGCAGTTCTTC.

The V gene is TRBV6-5, the J gene TRBJ1-5; D unresolved. This CDR3 has 15 amino acids. Germline V gives CDR1 MNHEY, CDR2 SVGAGI. V was trimmed by 5 bases and J by 0 bases, leaving 11 bases between them. The CDR3 here is CASSRGPDSNQPQHF. CDR3 DNA sequence: TGTGCCAGCAGTAGAGGACCAGATAGCAATCAGCCCCAGCATTTT.

The CDR3 loop reads CASSLQRGGRTDTQYF. The CDR3 DNA follows: TGTGCCAGCAGCCTCCAGCGGGGGGGCCGAACAGATACGCAGTATTTT. The chain carries TRBV4-2 and TRBJ2-3; 10 bases fit TRBD2. The V and J ends lost 4 bases and 3 bases, in that order; junction bases with no gene match: 7. Looked up from germline, CDR1 is LGHNA and CDR2 is YNFKEQ. This CDR3 is 16 amino acids long.

This clonotype was observed a few times. J is TRBJ1-2 and V is TRBV10-3, with D tentatively TRBD1 (6 bases). This CDR3 has 16 residues. CDR1 and CDR2 (germline): ENHRY, SYGVKD. V dropped 6 bases and J dropped 2 bases, with 19 bases sitting between them. CDR3 sequence (DNA): TGTGCCATCAGGGGACCTGGACAGTTCTCAAACTATGGCTACACCTTC. It specifies CAIRGPGQFSNYGYTF.

This clonotype has just one count. Just one base apart from a much larger clone, this may be a read error. The rearrangement links TRBV7-2 to TRBJ2-3, with D perhaps matching TRBD2 (5 bases). In germline, CDR1 is SGHTA, CDR2 FQGNSA. Deletions cut 7 bases from V and 5 bases from J, with 16 bases between. The CDR3 has 14 residues. The CDR3 DNA is TGTGCCAGCATGACTCGGGCGGGTCAAGATACGCAGTATTTT. Translated, it gives CASMTRAGQDTQYF.

This clonotype was counted between two and nine times. The chain uses TRBV4-1 and TRBJ1-5, with unresolved D. The V end was cut by 0 bases, the J end by 5 bases, with 11 bases between. The CDR3 consists of 15 residues. The germline V gene has CDR1 MGHRA and CDR2 YSYEKL. CDR3 protein: CASSQDVQTYQPQHF. The CDR3 DNA reads TGCGCCAGCAGCCAAGATGTGCAGACGTATCAGCCCCAGCATTTT.

The chain carries TRBV29-1 and TRBJ2-7; 9 nucleotides align to TRBD1. The CDR3 consists of 12 residues. With 6 bases clipped from V and 6 bases from J, the junction kept 6 bases outside the gene matches. CDR1 and CDR2 from the germline V gene are SQVTM and ANQGSEA. The CDR3 sequence is CSVWDRATEQYF. CDR3 sequence (DNA): TGCAGCGTGTGGGACAGGGCTACCGAGCAGTACTTC.

The V and J genes are TRBV10-3 and TRBJ2-3; perhaps TRBD2 as D (5 bases). This CDR3 is 13 amino acids long. CDR1 and CDR2 from the germline V gene are ENHRY and SYGVKD. V dropped 3 bases and J dropped 2 bases, with 6 bases sitting between them. The CDR3 loop reads CAISDLATDTQYF. The CDR3 DNA reads TGTGCCATCAGTGACCTAGCCACAGATACGCAGTATTTT.

This clonotype was seen a few times. The CDR3, as DNA: TGTGCCAGCAGTGAGATTTCCTCTGGACCAGGGCTCTCCTACGAGCAGTACTTC. Protein product: CASSEISSGPGLSYEQYF. The rearrangement uses TRBV2 and TRBJ2-7; tentative D call: TRBD1 (5 bases). The germline V gene has CDR1 SNHLY and CDR2 FYNNEI. The CDR3 is made up of 18 amino acids. Trimming pared 3 bases from V and 0 bases from J, leaving 21 bases between.

This clonotype has at least ten counts. The genes are TRBV2 and TRBJ1-1; the D gene is possibly TRBD1 (5 bases). Germline V gene lookup returns CDR1 SNHLY and CDR2 FYNNEI. The length of the CDR3 is 11 residues. V was pared by 7 bases and J by 11 bases, with 14 bases between. Here the CDR3 reads CASTYGTSAFF. The CDR3, as DNA: TGTGCCAGCACTTACGGGACTTCGGCTTTCTTT.

This clonotype was detected only a few times. This chain connects TRBV30 to TRBJ2-6; D unresolved. V gave up 8 bases and J gave up 2 bases, with 7 bases separating them. CDR1 is GTSNPN and CDR2 is SVGIG in the germline V gene (reference sequence). The CDR3 contains 12 residues. CDR3: CAGAPGANVLTF. The CDR3 nucleotides are TGTGCCGGAGCCCCTGGGGCCAACGTCCTGACTTTC.

This clonotype was seen only a few times. The chain joins TRBV29-1 to TRBJ2-1; perhaps TRBD2 as D (5 bases). V lost 6 bases and J 7 bases, leaving 16 bases between the germline ends. The germline V gene has CDR1 SQVTM and CDR2 ANQGSEA. CDR3 length: 13 amino acids. The CDR3 reads CSVPGTSWNEQFF. As DNA, the CDR3 is TGCAGCGTCCCCGGCACTAGTTGGAATGAGCAGTTCTTC.

The CDR3 protein is CSGTEPYQETQYF. CDR3 sequence (DNA): TGCAGCGGCACTGAGCCGTACCAAGAGACCCAGTACTTC. The chain links TRBV29-1 to TRBJ2-5; D is ambiguous. V lost 7 bases and J 0 bases, leaving 12 bases between the germline ends. This CDR3 has 13 residues. Looked up from germline, CDR1 is SQVTM and CDR2 is ANQGSEA.

The rearrangement joins TRBV7-2 to TRBJ2-7; D remains ambiguous. There are 14 residues in the CDR3. Germline CDR1 is SGHTA and CDR2 is FQGNSA. V was pared by 8 bases and J by 1 base, with 15 bases between. The CDR3 sequence is CASSNRVGSYEQYF. The DNA of the CDR3 is TGTGCCAGCTCAAATAGAGTAGGTTCCTACGAGCAGTACTTC.

The rearrangement uses TRBV28 and TRBJ2-7; no firm D call. Germline CDR1 is MDHEN and CDR2 is SYDVKM. The CDR3 contains 12 residues. V was shortened by 7 bases and J by 4 bases, with 11 bases between the two germline ends. The CDR3 loop reads CASNQDGYEQYF. The CDR3 region has the DNA TGTGCCAGCAACCAGGATGGGTACGAGCAGTACTTC.

This sequence joins TRBV6-5 and TRBJ2-3; D unclear. The CDR3 consists of 15 residues. Trimming removed 5 bases at V and 0 bases at J, with 12 bases between. Per the germline V gene, CDR1 is MNHEY and CDR2 is SVGAGI. DNA of the CDR3: TGTGCCAGCAGTAAACTTTTGGGTAGCACAGATACGCAGTATTTT. Protein: CASSKLLGSTDTQYF.

The V call is TRBV7-9, the J call TRBJ2-3; the D gene is possibly TRBD1 (5 bases). Trimming left V 0 bases short and J 9 bases short, with 19 bases between. This CDR3 has 16 amino acids. Germline CDR1 SEHNR, CDR2 FQNEAQ (reference sequence). The CDR3 region has the DNA TGTGCCAGCAGCTTAGCGTCGGCAGGGATGGGGATAACGCAGTATTTT. Translated, it gives CASSLASAGMGITQYF.

This clonotype has a handful of counts. J is TRBJ2-4 and V is TRBV4-1; TRBD1 aligns across 7 bases. CDR3 size: 18 residues. Germline V gene lookup returns CDR1 MGHRA and CDR2 YSYEKL. Trimming at V came to 1 base and at J to 2 bases, leaving 11 bases not matched to a gene. The DNA for the CDR3 is TGCGCCAGCAGCCAAGCGCCTGTTGACAGGGCCCCCAAAAACATTCAGTACTTC. It specifies CASSQAPVDRAPKNIQYF.

This sequence joins TRBV12-3 or TRBV12-4 and TRBJ2-3, with D tentatively TRBD1 (6 bases). The CDR3 covers 14 residues. The V end was cut by 3 bases, the J end by 8 bases, with 15 bases between. The CDR3 DNA reads TGTGCCAGCAGTTTCACAGGGCCCCTGGGTACGCAGTATTTT. The encoded protein is CASSFTGPLGTQYF.

The gene calls are TRBV28 and TRBJ2-3, with 9 positions matching TRBD2. The CDR3 runs to 17 residues. V trimming: 5 bases; J trimming: 7 bases; junction bases outside the gene matches: 16. The germline V gene encodes CDR1 MDHEN and CDR2 SYDVKM. The CDR3 DNA reads TGTGCCAGCAGTACCCCAAACCGGGGTAGCGGGAGTTATACGCAGTATTTT. Protein: CASSTPNRGSGSYTQYF. Full variable domain (outside the CDR3, taken from reference TRBV28 and TRBJ2-3): DVKVTQSSRYLVKRTGEKVFLECVQDMDHENMFWYRQDPGLGLRLIYFSYDVKMKEKGDIPEGYSVSREKKERFSLILESASTNQTSMYLCASSTPNRGSGSYTQYFGPGTRLTVL.

This clonotype was detected a few times. The chain has TRBV20-1 and TRBJ2-3, with D perhaps matching TRBD2 (6 bases). The CDR3 is made up of 15 amino acids. Per germline, CDR1 DFQATT and CDR2 SNEGSKA (reference sequence). Between the trimmed V and J ends, which lost 6 bases and 6 bases, there was a span of 22 bases. CDR3 sequence (DNA): TGCAGTGCCCCCAGAGACGGGAGAGGAAGTGATACGCAGTATTTT. Its translation: CSAPRDGRGSDTQYF.

The genes are TRBV29-1 and TRBJ1-6; D possibly corresponds to TRBD1 (6 bases). V lost 6 bases and J lost 5, with 11 bases in between. Germline loops: CDR1 SQVTM, CDR2 ANQGSEA. The CDR3 consists of 13 residues. The CDR3 bases are TGCAGCGTATCGACAGGTGATAATTCACCCCTCCACTTT. Its translation is CSVSTGDNSPLHF.